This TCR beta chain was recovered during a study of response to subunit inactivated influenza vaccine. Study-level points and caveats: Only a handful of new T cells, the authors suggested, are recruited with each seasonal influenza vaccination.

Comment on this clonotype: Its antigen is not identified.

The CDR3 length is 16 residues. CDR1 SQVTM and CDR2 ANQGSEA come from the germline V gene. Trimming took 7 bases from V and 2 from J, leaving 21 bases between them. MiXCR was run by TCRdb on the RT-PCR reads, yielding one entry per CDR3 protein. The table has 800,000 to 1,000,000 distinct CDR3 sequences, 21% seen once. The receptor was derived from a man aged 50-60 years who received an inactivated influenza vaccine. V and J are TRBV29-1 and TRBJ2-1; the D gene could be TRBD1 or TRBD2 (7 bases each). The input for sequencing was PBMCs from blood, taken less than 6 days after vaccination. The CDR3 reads CSGEGALHPPYNEQFF. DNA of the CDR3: TGCAGCGGGGAGGGGGCGCTTCACCCGCCCTACAATGAGCAGTTCTTC.